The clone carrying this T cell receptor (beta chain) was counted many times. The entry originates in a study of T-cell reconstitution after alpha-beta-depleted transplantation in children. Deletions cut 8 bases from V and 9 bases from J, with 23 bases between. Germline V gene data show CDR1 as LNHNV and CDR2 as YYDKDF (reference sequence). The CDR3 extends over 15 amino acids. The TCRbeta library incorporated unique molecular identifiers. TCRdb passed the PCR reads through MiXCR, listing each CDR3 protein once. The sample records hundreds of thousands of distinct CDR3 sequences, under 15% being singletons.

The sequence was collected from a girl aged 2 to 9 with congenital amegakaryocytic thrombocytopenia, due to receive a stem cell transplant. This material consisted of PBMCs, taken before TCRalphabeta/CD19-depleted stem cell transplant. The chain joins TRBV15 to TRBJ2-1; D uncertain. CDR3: CATRLGRSGSTEQFF. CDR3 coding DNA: TGTGCCACCCGATTGGGTAGGAGTGGTTCGACTGAGCAGTTCTTC.